The source of this TCR beta chain is a study of tumor and adjacent non-tumor tissue in lung cancer. Study summary: There were about 12 adenocarcinoma, a couple of squamous cell carcinoma and 1 small cell lung cancer cases. Study-wide results and limits: Compared with tumor, normal lung showed significantly lower TCR diversity. Normal lung showed higher cumulative top 100 clone frequency than tumor.

As for this clonotype: Its antigen is currently unknown.

Germline V gene data show CDR1 as DFQATT and CDR2 as SNEGSKA (reference sequence). V was clipped by 3 bases and J by 1 base; unmatched bases: 2. This CDR3 is built from 13 residues. TCRbeta libraries were built with three rounds of nested PCR, modified from ARM-PCR. One entry per CDR3 protein, called by TCRdb with MiXCR from the multiplex PCR reads. The table includes 110,000 or so distinct CDR3 sequences, 62% detected once. No cell sorting was done before RNA was extracted from the tissue. The normal lung tissue was taken more than 3 cm from the tumor edge. Donors were chemotherapy-naive, newly diagnosed lung cancer surgical patients in China, August–late 2014.

The sequencing input was distant non-tumor lung tissue. The V gene is TRBV20-1, the J gene TRBJ2-7; 8 positions agree with TRBD1. The receptor was isolated from a man between 60 and 70 years old with non-small cell lung cancer. The CDR3 sequence is CSASWTGSYEQYF. The DNA for the CDR3 is TGCAGTGCTAGCTGGACAGGGTCCTACGAGCAGTACTTC.